The clone carrying this T cell receptor (beta chain) came up once. Profiling relied on immunoSEQ multiplex PCR, and the TCRdb table lists in-frame clones only, not all of them. The repertoire consists of about 190,000 clones, with about 88% occurring once and the leading ten covering around 5.2%. This entry belongs to a study of blood T cell repertoires in COVID-19. V was clipped by 4 bases and J by 0 bases; unmatched bases: 6. Germline CDR1 SGHRS, CDR2 YFSETQ. The CDR3 length is 15 residues. This chain joins TRBV5-1 and TRBJ1-1; 7 bases fit TRBD1. Sequences were obtained from peripheral blood. This clonotype was obtained from a woman older than 75 with acute or convalescent COVID-19. In nucleotides, the CDR3 is TGCGCCAGCAGCCTCTTGGGACAGATGAACACTGAAGCTTTCTTT. It specifies CASSLLGQMNTEAFF.